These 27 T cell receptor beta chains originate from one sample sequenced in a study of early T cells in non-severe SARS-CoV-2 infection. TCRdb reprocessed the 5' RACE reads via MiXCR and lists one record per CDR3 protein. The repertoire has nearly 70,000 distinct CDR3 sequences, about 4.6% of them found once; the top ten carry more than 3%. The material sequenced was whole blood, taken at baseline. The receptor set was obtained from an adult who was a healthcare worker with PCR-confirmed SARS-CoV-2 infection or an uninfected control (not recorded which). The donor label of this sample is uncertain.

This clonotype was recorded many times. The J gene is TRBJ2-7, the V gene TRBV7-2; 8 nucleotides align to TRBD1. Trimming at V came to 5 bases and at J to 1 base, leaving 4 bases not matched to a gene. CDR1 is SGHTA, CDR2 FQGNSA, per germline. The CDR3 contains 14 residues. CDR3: CASSRRDRSYEQYF. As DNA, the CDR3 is TGTGCCAGCAGCCGGCGGGACAGGTCCTACGAGCAGTACTTC. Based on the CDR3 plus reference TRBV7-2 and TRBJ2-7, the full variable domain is GAGVSQSPSNKVTEKGKDVELRCDPISGHTALYWYRQSLGQGLEFLIYFQGNSAPDKSGLPSDRFSAERTGGSVSTLTIQRTQQEDSAVYLCASSRRDRSYEQYFGPGTRLTVT.

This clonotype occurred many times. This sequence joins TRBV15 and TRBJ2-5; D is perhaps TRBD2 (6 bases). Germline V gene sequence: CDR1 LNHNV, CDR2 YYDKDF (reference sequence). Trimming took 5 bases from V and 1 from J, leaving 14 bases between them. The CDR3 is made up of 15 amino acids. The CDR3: CATSPSGGAQETQYF. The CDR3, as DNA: TGTGCCACCAGCCCTTCAGGAGGGGCCCAAGAGACCCAGTACTTC.

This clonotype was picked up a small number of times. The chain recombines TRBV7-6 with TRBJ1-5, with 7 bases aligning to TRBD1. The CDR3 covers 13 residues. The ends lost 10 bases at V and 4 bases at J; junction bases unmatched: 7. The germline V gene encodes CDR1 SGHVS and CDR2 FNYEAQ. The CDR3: CATGQEANQPQHF. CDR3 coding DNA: TGTGCCACCGGACAGGAGGCTAATCAGCCCCAGCATTTT.

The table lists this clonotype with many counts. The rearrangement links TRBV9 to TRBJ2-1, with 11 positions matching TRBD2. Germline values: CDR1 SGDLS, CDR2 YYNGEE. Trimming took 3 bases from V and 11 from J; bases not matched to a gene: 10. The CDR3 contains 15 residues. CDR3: CASSAGTSGPTKQFF. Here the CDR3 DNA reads TGTGCCAGCAGCGCAGGGACTAGCGGCCCCACGAAGCAGTTCTTC.

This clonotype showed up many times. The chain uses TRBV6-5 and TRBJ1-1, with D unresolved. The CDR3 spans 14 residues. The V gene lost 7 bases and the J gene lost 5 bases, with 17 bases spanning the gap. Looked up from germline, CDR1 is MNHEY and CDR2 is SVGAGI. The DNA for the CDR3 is TGTGCCAGCACCCTATGGAAGGGAAAGACTGAAGCTTTCTTT. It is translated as CASTLWKGKTEAFF.

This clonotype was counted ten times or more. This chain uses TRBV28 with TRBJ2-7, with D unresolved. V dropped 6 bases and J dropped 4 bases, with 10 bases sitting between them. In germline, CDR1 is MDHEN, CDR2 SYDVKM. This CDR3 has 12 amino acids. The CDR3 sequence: CASSRVVYEQYF. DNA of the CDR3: TGTGCCAGCAGCCGCGTCGTATACGAGCAGTACTTC. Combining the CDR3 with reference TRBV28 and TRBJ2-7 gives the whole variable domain DVKVTQSSRYLVKRTGEKVFLECVQDMDHENMFWYRQDPGLGLRLIYFSYDVKMKEKGDIPEGYSVSREKKERFSLILESASTNQTSMYLCASSRVVYEQYFGPGTRLTVT.

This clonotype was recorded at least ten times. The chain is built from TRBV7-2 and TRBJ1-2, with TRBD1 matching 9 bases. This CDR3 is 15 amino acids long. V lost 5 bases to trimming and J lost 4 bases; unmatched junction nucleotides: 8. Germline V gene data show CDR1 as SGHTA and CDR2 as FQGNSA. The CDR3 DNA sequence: TGTGCCAGCAGCCAGGGGACAGGGTGGTCCTATGGCTACACCTTC. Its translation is CASSQGTGWSYGYTF.

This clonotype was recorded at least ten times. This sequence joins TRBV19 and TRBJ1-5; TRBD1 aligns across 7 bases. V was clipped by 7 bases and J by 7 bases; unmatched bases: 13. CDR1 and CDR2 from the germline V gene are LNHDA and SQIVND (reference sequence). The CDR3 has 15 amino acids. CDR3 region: CASIPEPGQSQPQHF. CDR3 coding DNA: TGTGCCAGTATCCCCGAACCGGGACAGAGCCAGCCCCAGCATTTT.

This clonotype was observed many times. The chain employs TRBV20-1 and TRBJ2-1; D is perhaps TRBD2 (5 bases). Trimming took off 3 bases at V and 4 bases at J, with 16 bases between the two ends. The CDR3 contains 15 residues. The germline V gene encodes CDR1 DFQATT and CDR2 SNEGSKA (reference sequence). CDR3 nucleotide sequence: TGCAGTGCTAGTGAGGGCCAAGGTGTATACAATGAGCAGTTCTTC. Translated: CSASEGQGVYNEQFF.

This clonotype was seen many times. The CDR3 spells CASSRTANTEAFF. In DNA, the CDR3 is TGTGCCAGCAGCCGGACGGCGAACACTGAAGCTTTCTTT. This sequence joins TRBV7-6 and TRBJ1-1; D gene ambiguous. This CDR3 is 13 amino acids long. Germline CDR1 is SGHVS and CDR2 is FNYEAQ. V lost 5 bases to trimming and J lost 1 base, with 8 bases between them.

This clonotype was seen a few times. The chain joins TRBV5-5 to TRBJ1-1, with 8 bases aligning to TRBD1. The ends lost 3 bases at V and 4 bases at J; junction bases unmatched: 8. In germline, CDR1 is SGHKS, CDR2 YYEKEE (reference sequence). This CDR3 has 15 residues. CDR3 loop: CASSSRTGLTTEAFF. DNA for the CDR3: TGTGCCAGCAGCTCGAGGACAGGGCTTACCACTGAAGCTTTCTTT. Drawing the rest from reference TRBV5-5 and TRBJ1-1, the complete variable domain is DAGVTQSPTHLIKTRGQQVTLRCSPISGHKSVSWYQQVLGQGPQFIFQYYEKEERGRGNFPDRFSARQFPNYSSELNVNALLLGDSALYLCASSSRTGLTTEAFFGQGTRLTVV.

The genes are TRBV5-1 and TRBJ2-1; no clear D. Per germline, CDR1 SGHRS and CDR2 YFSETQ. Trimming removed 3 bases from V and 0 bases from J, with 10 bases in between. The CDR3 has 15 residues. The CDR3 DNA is TGCGCCAGCAGCTACGCTAAGAGCTCCTACAATGAGCAGTTCTTC. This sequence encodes CASSYAKSSYNEQFF.

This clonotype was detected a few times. The CDR3: CSATGGGGATDTQYF. The CDR3 DNA reads TGCAGTGCCACCGGGGGCGGTGGGGCCACAGATACGCAGTATTTT. The chain employs TRBV20-1 and TRBJ2-3, with D perhaps matching TRBD1 or TRBD2 (6 bases each). V was clipped by 6 bases and J by 2 bases, with 18 bases between them. CDR3 length: 15 amino acids. Germline CDR1 and CDR2: DFQATT and SNEGSKA (reference sequence).

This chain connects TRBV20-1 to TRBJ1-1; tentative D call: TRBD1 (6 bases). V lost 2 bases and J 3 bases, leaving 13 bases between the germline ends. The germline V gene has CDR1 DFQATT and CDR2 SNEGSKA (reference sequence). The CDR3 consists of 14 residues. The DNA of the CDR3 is TGCAGTGCTAGATCTCCGGGGGCTGACACTGAAGCTTTCTTT. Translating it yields CSARSPGADTEAFF.

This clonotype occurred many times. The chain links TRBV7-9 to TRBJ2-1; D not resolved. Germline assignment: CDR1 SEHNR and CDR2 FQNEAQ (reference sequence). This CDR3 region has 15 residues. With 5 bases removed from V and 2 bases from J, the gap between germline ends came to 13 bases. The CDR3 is CASSHPAATYNEQFF. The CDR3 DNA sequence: TGTGCCAGCAGCCACCCGGCTGCTACCTACAATGAGCAGTTCTTC.

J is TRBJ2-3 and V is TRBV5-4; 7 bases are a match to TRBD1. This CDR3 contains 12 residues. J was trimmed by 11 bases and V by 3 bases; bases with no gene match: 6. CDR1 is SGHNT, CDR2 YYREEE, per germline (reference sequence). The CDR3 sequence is CASSYDREGQYF. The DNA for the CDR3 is TGTGCCAGCAGCTATGACAGGGAAGGGCAGTATTTT.

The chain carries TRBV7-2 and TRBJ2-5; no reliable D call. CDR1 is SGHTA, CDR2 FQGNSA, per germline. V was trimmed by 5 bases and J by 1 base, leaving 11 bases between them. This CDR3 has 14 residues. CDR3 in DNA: TGTGCCAGCAGCCATGTCCCGGGCCAAGAGACCCAGTACTTC. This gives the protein CASSHVPGQETQYF.

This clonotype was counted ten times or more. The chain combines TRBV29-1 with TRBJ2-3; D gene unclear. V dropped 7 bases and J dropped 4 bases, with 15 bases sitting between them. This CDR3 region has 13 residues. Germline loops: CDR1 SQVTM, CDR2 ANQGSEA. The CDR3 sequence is CSAPSGFADTQYF. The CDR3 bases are TGCAGCGCACCGAGTGGGTTCGCAGATACGCAGTATTTT.

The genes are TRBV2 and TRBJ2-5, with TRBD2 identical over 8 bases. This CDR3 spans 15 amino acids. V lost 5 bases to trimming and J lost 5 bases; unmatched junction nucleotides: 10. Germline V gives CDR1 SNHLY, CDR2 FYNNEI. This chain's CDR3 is CASSSTPSGSETQYF. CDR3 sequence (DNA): TGTGCCAGCAGTTCCACCCCTAGCGGGTCGGAGACCCAGTACTTC.

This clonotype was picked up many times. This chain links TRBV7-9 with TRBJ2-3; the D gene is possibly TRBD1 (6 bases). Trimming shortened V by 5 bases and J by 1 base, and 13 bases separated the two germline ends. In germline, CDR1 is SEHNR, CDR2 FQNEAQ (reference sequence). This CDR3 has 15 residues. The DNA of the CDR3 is TGTGCCAGCAGCAGAACCCGACAGGGCACAGATACGCAGTATTTT. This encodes CASSRTRQGTDTQYF. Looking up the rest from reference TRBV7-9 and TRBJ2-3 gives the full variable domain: DTGVSQNPRHKITKRGQNVTFRCDPISEHNRLYWYRQTLGQGPEFLTYFQNEAQLEKSRLLSDRFSAERPKGSFSTLEIQRTEQGDSAMYLCASSRTRQGTDTQYFGPGTRLTVL.

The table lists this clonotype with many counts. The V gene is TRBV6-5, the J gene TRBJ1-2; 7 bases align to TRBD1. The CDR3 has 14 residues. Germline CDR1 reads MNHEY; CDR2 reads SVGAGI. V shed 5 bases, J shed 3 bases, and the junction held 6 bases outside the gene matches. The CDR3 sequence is CASSTGTEHYGYTF. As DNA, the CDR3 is TGTGCCAGCAGTACGGGGACAGAACACTATGGCTACACCTTC.

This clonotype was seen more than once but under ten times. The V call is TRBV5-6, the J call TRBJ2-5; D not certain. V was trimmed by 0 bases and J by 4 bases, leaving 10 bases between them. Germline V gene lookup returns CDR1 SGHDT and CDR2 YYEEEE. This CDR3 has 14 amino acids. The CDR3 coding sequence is TGTGCCAGCAGCTTGGGAAGAGGACGAGAGACCCAGTACTTC. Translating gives CASSLGRGRETQYF.

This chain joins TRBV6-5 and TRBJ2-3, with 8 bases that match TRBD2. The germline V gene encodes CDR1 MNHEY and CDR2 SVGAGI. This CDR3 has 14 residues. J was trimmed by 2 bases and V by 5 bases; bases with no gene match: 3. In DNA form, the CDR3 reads TGTGCCAGCAGTCGCGGGGGGCACACAGATACGCAGTATTTT. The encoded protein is CASSRGGHTDTQYF.

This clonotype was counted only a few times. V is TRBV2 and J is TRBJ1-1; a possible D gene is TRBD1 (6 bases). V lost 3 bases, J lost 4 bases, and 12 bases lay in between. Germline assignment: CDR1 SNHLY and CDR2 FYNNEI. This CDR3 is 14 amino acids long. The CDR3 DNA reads TGTGCCAGCAGTGATCTGTGGACAGCCACTGAAGCTTTCTTT. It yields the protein CASSDLWTATEAFF.

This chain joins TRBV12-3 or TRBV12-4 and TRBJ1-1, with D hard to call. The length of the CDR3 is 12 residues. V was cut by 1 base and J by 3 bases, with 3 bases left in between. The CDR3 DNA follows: TGTGCCAGCAGTTTAGTCTACACTGAAGCTTTCTTT. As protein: CASSLVYTEAFF.

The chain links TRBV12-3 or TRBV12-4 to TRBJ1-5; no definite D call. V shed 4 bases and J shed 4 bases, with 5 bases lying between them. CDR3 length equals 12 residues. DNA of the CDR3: TGTGCCAGCAGTTGGAGTAATCAGCCCCAGCATTTT. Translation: CASSWSNQPQHF.

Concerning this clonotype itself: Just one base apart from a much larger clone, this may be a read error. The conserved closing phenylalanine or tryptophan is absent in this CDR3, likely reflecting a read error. The CDR3 here is CASSLGNTGELFL. CDR3 DNA sequence: TGTGCCAGCAGTTTAGGGAACACCGGGGAGCTGTTTCTT. The chain joins TRBV12-3 or TRBV12-4 to TRBJ2-2; D ambiguous. V lost 1 base to trimming and J lost 1 base, with 1 base between them. This CDR3 comprises 13 residues.